This T cell receptor (beta chain) was sequenced during a study of T cell changes during pregnancy in multiple sclerosis. Clones were sequenced by immunoSEQ multiplex PCR, and TCRdb holds only the in-frame ones, with some missing. The table lists about 52,000 clones, roughly 92% of them singletons. Germline assignment: CDR1 SGDLS and CDR2 YYNGEE. This CDR3 is 14 amino acids long. Trimming took off 3 bases at V and 4 bases at J, with 11 bases between the two ends. The sequence was obtained from a female donor with multiple sclerosis, enrolled in a pregnancy study. The material sequenced was CD4+ T cells from peripheral blood mononuclear cells, taken before pregnancy. The J gene is TRBJ2-1, the V gene TRBV9; the D is unclear. CDR3 sequence (DNA): TGTGCCAGCAGCGCCCATCCTATGTACAATGAGCAGTTCTTC. It translates to CASSAHPMYNEQFF.